This TCR beta chain stems from a study of T-cell memory formation after mild COVID-19. Study in general: Across donors, TCR clusters were largely donor specific. Study results and limitations: Clones that contracted from day 15 to 85 had balanced CD4/CD8; later expanders were CD4+ biased.

This clonotype occurred many times. Its antigen is as yet unknown. TCRdb reanalysed the 5' RACE reads using MiXCR and keeps one entry per CDR3 protein. Among some 62,000 distinct CDR3 sequences listed, 9.3% were seen once. The J segment lost 7 bases and the V segment lost 2 bases, leaving 9 bases of the junction unmatched. The germline V gene has CDR1 SGHRS and CDR2 YFSETQ. The CDR3 has 15 residues. The J gene is TRBJ2-1, the V gene TRBV5-1, with TRBD1 matching 7 bases. The clonotype comes from a man between 18 and 35 years old who had mild COVID-19 (a few samples of this study predate the infection). Cell type and time point are not known. Sequences were obtained from PBMCs or a T cell subset sorted from them (not recorded which). This chain's CDR3 is CASSFTGTEVNEQFF. CDR3 DNA: TGCGCCAGCAGCTTCACCGGGACAGAGGTTAATGAGCAGTTCTTC.